This T cell receptor (beta chain) originates from a study of blood T cell repertoires in COVID-19. CDR1 LGHDT and CDR2 YNNKEL come from the germline V gene (reference sequence). V dropped 4 bases and J dropped 2; count of bases not matched to a gene: 6. The CDR3 is 16 amino acids. Repertoires were generated with immunoSEQ multiplex PCR, while TCRdb's copy carries only in-frame clones and drops some. The table records some 400,000 clones, around 87% of them present only once. The sequence was collected from a man aged 25 to 45 who had recovered from COVID-19. This chain connects TRBV3-1 (or the pseudogene TRBV3-2) to TRBJ1-3, with 9 bases lining up with TRBD1. The sample consisted of PBMCs or T cells enriched from blood (not recorded which). The CDR3 loop reads CASSPLTGGTGNTIYF. In DNA, the CDR3 is TGTGCCAGCAGCCCTCTGACAGGGGGAACTGGAAACACCATATATTTT.